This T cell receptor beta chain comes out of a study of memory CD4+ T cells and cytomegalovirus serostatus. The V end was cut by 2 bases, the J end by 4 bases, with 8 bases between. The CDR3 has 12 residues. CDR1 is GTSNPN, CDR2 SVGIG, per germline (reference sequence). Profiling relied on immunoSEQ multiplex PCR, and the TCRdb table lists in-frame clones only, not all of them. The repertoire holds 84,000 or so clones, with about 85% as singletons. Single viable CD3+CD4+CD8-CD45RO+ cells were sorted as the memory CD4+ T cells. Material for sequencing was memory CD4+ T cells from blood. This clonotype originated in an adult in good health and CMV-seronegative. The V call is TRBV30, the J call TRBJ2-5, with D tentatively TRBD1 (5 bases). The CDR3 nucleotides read TGTGCCTGGAGTCCTAGGGGAGAGACCCAGTACTTC. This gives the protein CAWSPRGETQYF.